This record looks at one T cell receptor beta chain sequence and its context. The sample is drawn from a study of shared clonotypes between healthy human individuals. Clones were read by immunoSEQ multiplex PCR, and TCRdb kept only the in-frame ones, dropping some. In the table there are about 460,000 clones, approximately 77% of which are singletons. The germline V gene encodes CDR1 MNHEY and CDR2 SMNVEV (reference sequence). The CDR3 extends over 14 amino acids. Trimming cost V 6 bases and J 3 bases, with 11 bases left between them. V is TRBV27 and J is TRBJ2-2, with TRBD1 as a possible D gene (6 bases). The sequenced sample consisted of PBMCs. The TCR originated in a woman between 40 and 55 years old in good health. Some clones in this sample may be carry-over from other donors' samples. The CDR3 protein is CASSYRQDTGELFF. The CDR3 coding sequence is TGTGCCAGCAGCTATCGACAGGACACCGGGGAGCTGTTTTTT.